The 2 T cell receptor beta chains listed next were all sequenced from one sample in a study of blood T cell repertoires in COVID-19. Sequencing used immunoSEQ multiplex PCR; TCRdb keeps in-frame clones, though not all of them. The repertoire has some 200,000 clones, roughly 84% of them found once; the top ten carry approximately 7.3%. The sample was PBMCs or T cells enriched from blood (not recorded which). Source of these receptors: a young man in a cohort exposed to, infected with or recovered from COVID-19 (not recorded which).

The CDR3 region is CASRGQGGHTEAFF. Written as DNA, the CDR3 is TGTGCCAGCAGGGGACAGGGTGGGCACACTGAAGCTTTCTTT. The chain carries TRBV3-1 (or the pseudogene TRBV3-2) and TRBJ1-1; 9 nucleotides line up with TRBD1. CDR1 is LGHDT and CDR2 is YNNKEL in the germline V gene (reference sequence). V dropped 6 bases and J dropped 3; count of bases not matched to a gene: 5. The CDR3 is made up of 14 amino acids.

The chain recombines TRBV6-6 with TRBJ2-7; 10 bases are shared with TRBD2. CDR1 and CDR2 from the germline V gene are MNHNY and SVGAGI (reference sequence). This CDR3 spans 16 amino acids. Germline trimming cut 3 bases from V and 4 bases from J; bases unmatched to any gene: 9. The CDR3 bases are TGTGCCAGCAGTTATTCGACTAGCGGGCGTCTTTACGAGCAGTACTTC. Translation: CASSYSTSGRLYEQYF.